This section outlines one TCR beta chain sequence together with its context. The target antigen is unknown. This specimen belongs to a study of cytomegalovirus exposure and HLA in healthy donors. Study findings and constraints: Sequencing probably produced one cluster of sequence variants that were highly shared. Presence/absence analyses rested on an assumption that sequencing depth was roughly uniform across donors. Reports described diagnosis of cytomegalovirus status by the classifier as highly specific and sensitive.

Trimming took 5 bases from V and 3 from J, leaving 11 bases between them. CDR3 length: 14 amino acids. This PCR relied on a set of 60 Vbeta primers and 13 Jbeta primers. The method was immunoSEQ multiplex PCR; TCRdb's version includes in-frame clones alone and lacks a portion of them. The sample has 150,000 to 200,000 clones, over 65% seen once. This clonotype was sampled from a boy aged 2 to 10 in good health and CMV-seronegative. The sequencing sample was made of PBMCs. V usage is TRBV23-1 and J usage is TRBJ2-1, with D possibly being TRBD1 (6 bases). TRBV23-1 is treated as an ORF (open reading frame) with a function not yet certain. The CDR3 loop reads CASSRRTDYNEQFF. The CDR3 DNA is TGCGCCAGCAGTAGAAGGACAGACTACAATGAGCAGTTCTTC.